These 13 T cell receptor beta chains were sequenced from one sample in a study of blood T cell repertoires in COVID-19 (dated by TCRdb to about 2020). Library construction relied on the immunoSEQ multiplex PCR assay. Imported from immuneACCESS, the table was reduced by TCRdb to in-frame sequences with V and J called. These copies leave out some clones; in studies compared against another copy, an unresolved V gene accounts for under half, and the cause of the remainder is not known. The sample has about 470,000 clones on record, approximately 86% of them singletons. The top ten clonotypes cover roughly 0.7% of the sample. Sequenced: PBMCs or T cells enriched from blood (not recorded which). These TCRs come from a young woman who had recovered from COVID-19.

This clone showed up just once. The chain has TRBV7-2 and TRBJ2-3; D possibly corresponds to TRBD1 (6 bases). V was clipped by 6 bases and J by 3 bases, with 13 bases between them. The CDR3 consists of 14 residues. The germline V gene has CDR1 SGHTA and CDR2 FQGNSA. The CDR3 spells CASRPAGVTDTQYF. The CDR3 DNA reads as TGTGCCAGCAGACCCGCAGGGGTTACAGATACGCAGTATTTT.

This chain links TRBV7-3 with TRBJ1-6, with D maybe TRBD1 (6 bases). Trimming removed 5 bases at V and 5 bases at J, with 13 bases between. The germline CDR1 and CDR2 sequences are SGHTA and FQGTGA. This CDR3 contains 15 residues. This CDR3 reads CASSNRDGDNSPLHF. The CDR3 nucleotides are TGTGCCAGCAGCAACAGGGATGGAGATAATTCACCCCTCCACTTT.

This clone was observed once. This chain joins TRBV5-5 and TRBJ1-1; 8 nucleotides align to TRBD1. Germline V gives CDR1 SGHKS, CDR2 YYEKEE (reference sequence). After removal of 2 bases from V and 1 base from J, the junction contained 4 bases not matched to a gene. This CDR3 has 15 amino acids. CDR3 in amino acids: CASSFRGLGNTEAFF. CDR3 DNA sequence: TGTGCCAGCAGCTTCAGGGGGCTTGGGAACACTGAAGCTTTCTTT. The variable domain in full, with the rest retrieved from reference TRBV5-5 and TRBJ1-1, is DAGVTQSPTHLIKTRGQQVTLRCSPISGHKSVSWYQQVLGQGPQFIFQYYEKEERGRGNFPDRFSARQFPNYSSELNVNALLLGDSALYLCASSFRGLGNTEAFFGQGTRLTVV.

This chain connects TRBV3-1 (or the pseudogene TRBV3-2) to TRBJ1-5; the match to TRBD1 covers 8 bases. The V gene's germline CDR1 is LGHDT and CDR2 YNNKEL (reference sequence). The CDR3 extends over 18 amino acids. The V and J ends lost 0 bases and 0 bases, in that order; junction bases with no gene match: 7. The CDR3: CASSQDNQGAVSNQPQHF. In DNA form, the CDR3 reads TGTGCCAGCAGCCAAGACAACCAGGGGGCGGTTAGCAATCAGCCCCAGCATTTT.

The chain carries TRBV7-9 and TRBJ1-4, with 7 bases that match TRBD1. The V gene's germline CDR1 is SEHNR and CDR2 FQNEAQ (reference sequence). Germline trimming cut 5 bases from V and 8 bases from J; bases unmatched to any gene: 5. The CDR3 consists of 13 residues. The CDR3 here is CASSGDRGEKLFF. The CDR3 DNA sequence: TGTGCCAGCAGCGGGGACAGAGGCGAAAAACTGTTTTTT.

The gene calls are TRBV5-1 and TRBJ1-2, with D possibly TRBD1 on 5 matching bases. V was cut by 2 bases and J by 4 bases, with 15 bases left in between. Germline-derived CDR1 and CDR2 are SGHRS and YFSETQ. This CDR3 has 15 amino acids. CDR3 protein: CASSLFDSAFYGYTF. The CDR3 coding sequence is TGCGCCAGCAGCTTATTTGACAGCGCCTTCTATGGCTACACCTTC.

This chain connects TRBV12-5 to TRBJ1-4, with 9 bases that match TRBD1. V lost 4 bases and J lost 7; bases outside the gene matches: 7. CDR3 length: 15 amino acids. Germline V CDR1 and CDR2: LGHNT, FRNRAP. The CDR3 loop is CASGWGTGGVEKLFF. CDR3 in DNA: TGTGCTAGTGGTTGGGGAACAGGGGGCGTTGAAAAACTGTTTTTT.

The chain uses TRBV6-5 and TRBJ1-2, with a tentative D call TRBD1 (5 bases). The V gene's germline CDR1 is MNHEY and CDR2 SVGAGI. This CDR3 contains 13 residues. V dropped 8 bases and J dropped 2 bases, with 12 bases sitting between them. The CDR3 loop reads CASRPGGNYGYTF. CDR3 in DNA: TGTGCCAGCCGCCCGGGGGGAAACTATGGCTACACCTTC.

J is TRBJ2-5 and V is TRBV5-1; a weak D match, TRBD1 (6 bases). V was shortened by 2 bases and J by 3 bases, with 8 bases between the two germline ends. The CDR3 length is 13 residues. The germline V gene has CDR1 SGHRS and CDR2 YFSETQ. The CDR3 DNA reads TGCGCCAGCAGCTTTTCAGGGGAAGAGACCCAGTACTTC. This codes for CASSFSGEETQYF.

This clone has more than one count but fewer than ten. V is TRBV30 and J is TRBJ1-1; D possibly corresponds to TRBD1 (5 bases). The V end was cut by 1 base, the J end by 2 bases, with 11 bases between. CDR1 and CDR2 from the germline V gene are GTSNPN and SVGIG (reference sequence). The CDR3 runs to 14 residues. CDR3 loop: CAWSEGGDNTEAFF. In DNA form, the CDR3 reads TGTGCCTGGAGTGAAGGAGGGGATAACACTGAAGCTTTCTTT.

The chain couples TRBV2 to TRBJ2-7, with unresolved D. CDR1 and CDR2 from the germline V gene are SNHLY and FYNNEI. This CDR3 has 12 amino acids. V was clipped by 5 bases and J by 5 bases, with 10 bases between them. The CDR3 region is CASSQIPDEQYF. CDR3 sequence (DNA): TGTGCCAGCAGTCAGATCCCAGACGAGCAGTACTTC.

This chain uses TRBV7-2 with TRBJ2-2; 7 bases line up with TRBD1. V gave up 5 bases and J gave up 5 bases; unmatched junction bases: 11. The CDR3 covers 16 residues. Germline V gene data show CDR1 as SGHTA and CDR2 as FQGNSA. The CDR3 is CASSLIGGRATGELFF. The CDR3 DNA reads TGTGCCAGCAGCCTTATAGGGGGCAGGGCTACCGGGGAGCTGTTTTTT.

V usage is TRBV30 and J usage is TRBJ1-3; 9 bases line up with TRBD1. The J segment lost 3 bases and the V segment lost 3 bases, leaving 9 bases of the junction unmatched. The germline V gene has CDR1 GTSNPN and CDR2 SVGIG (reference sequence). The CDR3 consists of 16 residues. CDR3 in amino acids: CAWSSHGTGYGNTIYF. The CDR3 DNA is TGTGCCTGGAGCTCCCACGGGACAGGGTATGGAAACACCATATATTTT.